The present T cell receptor beta chain was sequenced within a study of radiotherapy plus CTLA-4 blockade in lung cancer. Study-wide results and limits: Researchers report tumor-derived TCR clones expanding in blood after radiotherapy plus ipilimumab.

Germline CDR1 and CDR2: MNHNS and SASEGT. V was trimmed by 2 bases and J by 8 bases, leaving 4 bases between them. The CDR3 consists of 11 residues. Repertoires were generated with immunoSEQ multiplex PCR, while TCRdb's copy carries only in-frame clones and drops some. The sample holds about 98,000 clones, roughly 80% seen once. As regards this clone: Its antigen is as yet unknown.

This receptor was taken from a human donor with non-small cell lung cancer who had a partial response to radiotherapy plus ipilimumab. The genes are TRBV6-1 and TRBJ2-1; no clear D gene. The sample in question was peripheral blood, obtained from a patient treated with radiotherapy plus ipilimumab. The CDR3 is CASSELYEQFF. CDR3 bases: TGTGCCAGCAGTGAACTGTATGAGCAGTTCTTC.